This entry describes one T cell receptor beta chain. The record originates from a study of blood T cell repertoires in COVID-19. Study background: Acute-phase and convalescent COVID-19 samples originated in the United States, Italy and Spain.

Per the study methods: Amplification with reference gene primers provided the estimates of nucleated cell counts. Clones were read by immunoSEQ multiplex PCR, and TCRdb kept only the in-frame ones, dropping some. The DNA was the basis for D and trimming; V, J and clone size are from that table. The sample records about 100,000 clones, 90% being singletons. The V end lost 5 bases, the J end lost 3 bases, and 10 bases lay between the germline ends. The germline V gene has CDR1 KGHDR and CDR2 SFDVKD. This CDR3 is built from 14 residues. Sample: peripheral blood. This rearrangement joins TRBV24-1 to TRBJ1-3; D perhaps matches TRBD1 (5 bases). This TCR was sampled from a man in his fifties with acute or convalescent COVID-19. The chain's CDR3 is CATSVGRGGNTIYF. DNA for the CDR3: TGTGCCACCAGTGTAGGGAGGGGTGGAAACACCATATATTTT.